Presented here are 21 T cell receptor beta chains from one specimen sequenced in a study of vaccination effects on CD4 cells after COVID-19. The culture ran for nine to ten days, and then CD4+ T cells were isolated. Some clones are missing from TCRdb's copy, which holds only in-frame ones; the method was immunoSEQ multiplex PCR. The sample yields tens of thousands of clones, around four fifths seen once. No cognate antigen is known for these TCRs. The sequenced sample was CD4+ T cells from PBMCs cultured without peptide, obtained before COVID-19 vaccination. Receptors were obtained from a human donor who had a prior SARS-CoV-2 infection.

The chain recombines TRBV7-8 with TRBJ1-5; 7 bases are a match to TRBD1. V shed 5 bases, J shed 3 bases, and the junction held 7 bases outside the gene matches. The CDR3 has 15 residues. Per germline, CDR1 SGHVS and CDR2 FQNEAQ. DNA for the CDR3: TGTGCCAGCAGCCCTAGGGGGCAGGACAATCAGCCCCAGCATTTT. Translating it yields CASSPRGQDNQPQHF.

This chain connects TRBV7-2 to TRBJ2-3, with D maybe TRBD2 (5 bases). The germline V gene has CDR1 SGHTA and CDR2 FQGNSA. The V end lost 3 bases, the J end lost 9 bases, and 10 bases lay between the germline ends. The CDR3 runs 12 residues. CDR3 sequence (DNA): TGTGCCAGCAGCTTTGAGGGAGCGACGCAGTATTTT. Protein: CASSFEGATQYF.

The gene calls are TRBV5-4 and TRBJ1-4; D unclear. Germline V gene lookup returns CDR1 SGHNT and CDR2 YYREEE (reference sequence). The CDR3 consists of 15 residues. Trimming removed 1 base at V and 0 bases at J, with 7 bases between. CDR3 nucleotide sequence: TGTGCCAGCAGCTTGTCCGGGGCAACTAATGAAAAACTGTTTTTT. It translates to CASSLSGATNEKLFF.

This clone has a single count. The rearrangement joins TRBV7-2 to TRBJ2-5; tentative D call: TRBD2 (5 bases). Between the trimmed V and J ends, which lost 0 bases and 5 bases, there was a span of 16 bases. The CDR3 is 16 residues long. Germline-derived CDR1 and CDR2 are SGHTA and FQGNSA. The CDR3 nucleotides read TGTGCCAGCAGCTTAGCCCCCCCGCCGGGATGGGAGACCCAGTACTTC. It encodes CASSLAPPPGWETQYF.

The V call is TRBV7-8, the J call TRBJ1-5; 8 bases match TRBD1. In germline, CDR1 is SGHVS, CDR2 FQNEAQ. The CDR3 has 16 amino acids. V was pared by 2 bases and J by 5 bases, with 8 bases of the junction left unmatched. CDR3 bases: TGTGCCAGCAGCTTATCGGCGGCAGGGGGCTATCAGCCCCAGCATTTT. This codes for CASSLSAAGGYQPQHF.

This chain connects TRBV19 to TRBJ1-2, with TRBD1 as a possible D gene (5 bases). In germline, CDR1 is LNHDA, CDR2 SQIVND (reference sequence). V was shortened by 4 bases and J by 4 bases, with 10 bases between the two germline ends. This CDR3 is 13 amino acids long. The CDR3 loop reads CASSRGGFYGYTF. CDR3 DNA sequence: TGTGCCAGTAGTAGGGGCGGTTTCTATGGCTACACCTTC.

In its sample, this clone was seen once. The V call is TRBV21-1, the J call TRBJ2-3. TRBV21-1 is marked as a pseudogene. The CDR3 extends over 11 amino acids. CDR3 coding DNA: TGTGCCAGCAGTAGCACAGATACGCAGTATTTT. Translating it yields CASSSTDTQYF.

V gene TRBV5-8 combines with J gene TRBJ2-5, with D perhaps TRBD1 (6 bases). There are 14 residues in the CDR3. Trimming left V 3 bases short and J 3 bases short, with 12 bases between. Germline V gene lookup returns CDR1 SGHTS and CDR2 YDEGEE. The DNA for the CDR3 is TGTGCCAGCAGCTCTAGGGCAGGGGAAGAGACCCAGTACTTC. Translation: CASSSRAGEETQYF. The variable domain in full, completed from reference TRBV5-8 and TRBJ2-5, reads EAGVTQSPTHLIKTRGQQATLRCSPISGHTSVYWYQQALGLGLQFLLWYDEGEERNRGNFPPRFSGRQFPNYSSELNVNALELEDSALYLCASSSRAGEETQYFGPGTRLLVL.

The chain carries TRBV6-6 and TRBJ2-7, with D unclear. The CDR3 extends over 14 amino acids. Looked up from germline, CDR1 is MNHNY and CDR2 is SVGAGI (reference sequence). V dropped 7 bases and J dropped 1 base, with 14 bases sitting between them. CDR3 DNA: TGTGCCAGCACCAAGAGGACCTCTTCCTACGAGCAGTACTTC. Encoded protein: CASTKRTSSYEQYF.

This clone was seen a single time. The chain combines TRBV5-4 with TRBJ2-7; maybe TRBD2 (7 bases). Trimming shortened V by 0 bases and J by 1 base, and 14 bases separated the two germline ends. The CDR3 contains 16 residues. Looked up from germline, CDR1 is SGHNT and CDR2 is YYREEE (reference sequence). The CDR3 region is CASSLGGGGFSYEQYF. In DNA form, the CDR3 reads TGTGCCAGCAGCTTGGGGGGCGGGGGCTTTTCCTACGAGCAGTACTTC.

The CDR3 nucleotides are TGCGCCAGCAGCGCGCCTGGGGGGGATACGCAGTATTTT. It codes for CASSAPGGDTQYF. This chain joins TRBV5-1 and TRBJ2-3, with D maybe TRBD2 (6 bases). Between the trimmed V and J ends, which lost 4 bases and 6 bases, there was a span of 12 bases. This CDR3 region has 13 residues. CDR1 and CDR2 from the germline V gene are SGHRS and YFSETQ. Variable domain in full (rest from reference TRBV5-1 and TRBJ2-3): KAGVTQTPRYLIKTRGQQVTLSCSPISGHRSVSWYQQTPGQGLQFLFEYFSETQRNKGNFPGRFSGRQFSNSRSEMNVSTLELGDSALYLCASSAPGGDTQYFGPGTRLTVL.

The chain uses TRBV6-6 and TRBJ1-4, with D tentatively TRBD1 (5 bases). The CDR3 is 15 amino acids. Germline-derived CDR1 and CDR2 are MNHNY and SVGAGI (reference sequence). The germline V and J ends were trimmed by 5 bases and 8 bases, with 18 bases remaining between them. CDR3 bases: TGTGCCAGCAGTCAAACAGGAGGGGAGGACGAAAAACTGTTTTTT. This codes for CASSQTGGEDEKLFF.

This chain connects TRBV2 to TRBJ1-1; D might be TRBD1 (6 bases). CDR3 length: 15 amino acids. Germline CDR1 SNHLY, CDR2 FYNNEI. Trimming removed 6 bases from V and 0 bases from J, with 14 bases in between. In nucleotides, the CDR3 is TGTGCCAGCAGACCCATGACAGGCATGAACACTGAAGCTTTCTTT. Translation: CASRPMTGMNTEAFF.

The chain couples TRBV5-1 to TRBJ1-1; D remains ambiguous. The length of the CDR3 is 17 residues. The V end was cut by 1 base, the J end by 0 bases, with 16 bases between. Per the germline V gene, CDR1 is SGHRS and CDR2 is YFSETQ. CDR3 DNA: TGCGCCAGCAGCTTGACCCCAAACGAGCGTATGAACACTGAAGCTTTCTTT. Translation: CASSLTPNERMNTEAFF.

The rearrangement joins TRBV7-9 to TRBJ2-7, with D maybe TRBD2 (6 bases). In germline, CDR1 is SEHNR, CDR2 FQNEAQ (reference sequence). The CDR3 extends over 14 amino acids. Trimming pared 3 bases from V and 6 bases from J, leaving 15 bases between. Written as DNA, the CDR3 is TGTGCCAGCAGCTTTCGTCCGGGAGCTAGCGAGCAGTACTTC. Translated: CASSFRPGASEQYF.

The chain combines TRBV3-1 (or the pseudogene TRBV3-2) with TRBJ2-6; no firm D call. Trimming shortened V by 4 bases and J by 2 bases, and 3 bases separated the two germline ends. Germline CDR1 LGHDT, CDR2 YNNKEL (reference sequence). The CDR3 contains 13 residues. The CDR3 region is CASSPPGANVLTF. CDR3 in DNA: TGTGCCAGCAGCCCCCCTGGGGCCAACGTCCTGACTTTC.

The chain recombines TRBV7-2 with TRBJ2-3, with D maybe TRBD2 (6 bases). Trimming left V 3 bases short and J 2 bases short, with 12 bases between. This CDR3 is 15 amino acids long. Germline V gene sequence: CDR1 SGHTA, CDR2 FQGNSA. For the CDR3, the DNA is TGTGCCAGCAGCTTCTCCGGGACTCTCACAGATACGCAGTATTTT. Translation: CASSFSGTLTDTQYF. Full variable domain (rest looked up from reference TRBV7-2 and TRBJ2-3): GAGVSQSPSNKVTEKGKDVELRCDPISGHTALYWYRQSLGQGLEFLIYFQGNSAPDKSGLPSDRFSAERTGGSVSTLTIQRTQQEDSAVYLCASSFSGTLTDTQYFGPGTRLTVL.

CDR3 loop: CASSISESTEAFF. The DNA of the CDR3 is TGTGCCAGTAGCATTTCGGAGAGTACTGAAGCTTTCTTT. The chain uses TRBV19 and TRBJ1-1; D gene unclear. From germline, CDR1 is LNHDA and CDR2 SQIVND (reference sequence). V was cut by 6 bases and J by 5 bases, with 13 bases left in between. The CDR3 extends over 13 amino acids. Full variable domain (outside the CDR3, taken from reference TRBV19 and TRBJ1-1): DGGITQSPKYLFRKEGQNVTLSCEQNLNHDAMYWYRQDPGQGLRLIYYSQIVNDFQKGDIAEGYSVSREKKESFPLTVTSAQKNPTAFYLCASSISESTEAFFGQGTRLTVV.

This clone was observed a handful of times. J is TRBJ2-7 and V is TRBV5-1, with 10 bases matching TRBD2. This CDR3 has 13 residues. With 2 bases clipped from V and 5 bases from J, the junction kept 1 base outside the gene matches. Germline V gene data show CDR1 as SGHRS and CDR2 as YFSETQ. CDR3 nucleotide sequence: TGCGCCAGCAGCTTTACTAGCGGGAACGAGCAGTACTTC. Its translation: CASSFTSGNEQYF.

In DNA form, the CDR3 reads TGTGCCAGCAGTGAATCTCCGGGGTACACTGAAGCTTTCTTT. As protein: CASSESPGYTEAFF. V is TRBV25-1 and J is TRBJ1-1, with D uncertain. Between the trimmed V and J ends, which lost 1 base and 3 bases, there was a span of 9 bases. Germline V lookup: CDR1 MGHDK, CDR2 SYGVNS. This CDR3 has 14 residues.

The V call is TRBV19, the J call TRBJ2-7; TRBD2 agrees at 9 bases. CDR3 length: 16 residues. V trimming: 5 bases; J trimming: 1 base; junction bases outside the gene matches: 9. Looked up from germline, CDR1 is LNHDA and CDR2 is SQIVND (reference sequence). In DNA, the CDR3 is TGTGCCAGTAGTCCCCGCGGGAGGGCCGGATCCTACGAGCAGTACTTC. Residues: CASSPRGRAGSYEQYF.